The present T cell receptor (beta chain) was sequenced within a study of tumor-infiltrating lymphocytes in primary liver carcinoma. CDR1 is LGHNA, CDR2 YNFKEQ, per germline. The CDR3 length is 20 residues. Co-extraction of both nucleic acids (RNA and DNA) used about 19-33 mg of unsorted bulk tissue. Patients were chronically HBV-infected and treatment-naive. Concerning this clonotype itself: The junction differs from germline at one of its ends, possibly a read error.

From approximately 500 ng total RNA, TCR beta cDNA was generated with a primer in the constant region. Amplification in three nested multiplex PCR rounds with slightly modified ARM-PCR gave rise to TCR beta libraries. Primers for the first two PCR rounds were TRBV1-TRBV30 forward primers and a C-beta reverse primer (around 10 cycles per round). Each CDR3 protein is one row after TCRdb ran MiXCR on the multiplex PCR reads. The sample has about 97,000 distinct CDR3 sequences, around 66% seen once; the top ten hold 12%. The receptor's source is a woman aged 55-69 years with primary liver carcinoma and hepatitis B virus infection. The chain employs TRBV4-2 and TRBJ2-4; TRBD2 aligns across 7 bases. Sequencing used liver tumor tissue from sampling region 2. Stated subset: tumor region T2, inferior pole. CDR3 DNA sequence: TGTGGCAGCAGCCAAGAGTCCCCCAGTGGGAGGGTAGGGCCAGGAAACATTCAGTACTTC. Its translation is CGSSQESPSGRVGPGNIQYF.